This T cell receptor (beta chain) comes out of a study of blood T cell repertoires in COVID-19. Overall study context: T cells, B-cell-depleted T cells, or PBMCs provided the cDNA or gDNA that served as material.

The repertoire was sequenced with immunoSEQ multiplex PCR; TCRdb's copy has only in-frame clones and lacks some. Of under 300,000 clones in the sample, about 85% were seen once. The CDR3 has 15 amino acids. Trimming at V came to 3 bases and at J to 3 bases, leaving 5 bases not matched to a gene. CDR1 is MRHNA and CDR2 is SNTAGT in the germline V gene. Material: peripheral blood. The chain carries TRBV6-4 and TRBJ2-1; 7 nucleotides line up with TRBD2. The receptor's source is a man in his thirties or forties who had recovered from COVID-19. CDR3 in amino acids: CASSDGLADYNEQFF. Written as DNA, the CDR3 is TGTGCCAGCAGTGATGGGCTAGCGGACTACAATGAGCAGTTCTTC.